This T cell receptor beta chain originates from a study of type 1 and type 2 diabetes patients. General study points: Type 1 diabetes repertoires were significantly less diverse than type 2 diabetes ones. Highly-expanded CD4+ clones were few in type 2 diabetes, median one, roughly 4% of reads.

A word on this clonotype: No antigen is known for it.

Genomic DNA was the PCR template. The TCR beta CDR3 region was amplified using 30 forward and 13 reverse primers. TCRdb redid the calling of the multiplex PCR reads with MiXCR, one entry per CDR3 protein. Among more than 250,000 distinct CDR3 sequences listed, approximately 50% were seen once. The origin of this receptor is a man between 18 and 29 years old with type 2 diabetes. The sample comprised peripheral blood mononuclear cells (PBMCs).

CDR3 nucleotide sequence: TGTGCCAGCAGTTTATTGGCGGGCTATGGCTACACCTTC. It is translated as CASSLLAGYGYTF. V usage is TRBV28 and J usage is TRBJ1-2, with D hard to call. Trimming pared 1 base from V and 4 bases from J, leaving 7 bases between. The germline CDR1 and CDR2 sequences are MDHEN and SYDVKM. This CDR3 region has 13 residues.